The text below deals with one T cell receptor beta chain. The antigen is not known. CDR3 size: 17 residues. CDR1 and CDR2 from the germline V gene are SGHKS and YYEKEE (reference sequence). The sample belongs to a study of monozygotic twins with inflammatory bowel disease. Broader study findings: Some repertoire variability may stem from patients' differing immunosuppressive treatments.

Total RNA was isolated from whole blood without T cell sorting. It was 3,000 to 3,500 ng of total RNA that each TCR library used. Molecular identifiers with 6-nucleotide sample barcodes were added during cDNA synthesis via template switching. TCRdb processed the 5' RACE reads again and assigns one entry to each CDR3 protein, with no DNA. This listing includes 300,000 to 400,000 distinct CDR3 sequences. The rearrangement links TRBV5-5 to TRBJ2-7; TCRdb's D call, TRBD1, is unchecked because there is no DNA. The clonotype comes from a human donor with ulcerative colitis or Crohn's disease, or a healthy co-twin of an affected twin (not recorded which). The sample was blood. CDR3 loop: CASSIIMTGGLDYEQYF.